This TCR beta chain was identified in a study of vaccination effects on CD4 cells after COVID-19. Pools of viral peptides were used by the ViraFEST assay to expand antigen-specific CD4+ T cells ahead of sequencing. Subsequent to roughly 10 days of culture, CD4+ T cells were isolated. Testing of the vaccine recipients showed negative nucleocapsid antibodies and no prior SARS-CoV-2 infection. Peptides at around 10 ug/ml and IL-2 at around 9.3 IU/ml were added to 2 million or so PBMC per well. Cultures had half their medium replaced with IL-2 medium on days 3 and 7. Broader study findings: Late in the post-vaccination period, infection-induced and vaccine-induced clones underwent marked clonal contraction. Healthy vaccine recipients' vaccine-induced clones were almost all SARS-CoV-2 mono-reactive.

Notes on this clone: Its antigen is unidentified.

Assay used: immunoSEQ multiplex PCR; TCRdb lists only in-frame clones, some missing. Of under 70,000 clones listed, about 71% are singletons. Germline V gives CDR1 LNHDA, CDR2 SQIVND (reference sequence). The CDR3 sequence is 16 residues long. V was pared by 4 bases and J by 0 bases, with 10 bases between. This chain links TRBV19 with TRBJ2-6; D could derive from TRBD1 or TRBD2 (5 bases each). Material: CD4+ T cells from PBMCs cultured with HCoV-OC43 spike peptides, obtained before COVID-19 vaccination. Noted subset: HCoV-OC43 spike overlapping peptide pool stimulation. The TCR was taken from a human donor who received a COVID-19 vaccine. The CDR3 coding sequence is TGTGCCAGTAGTAGGGACGTAAGCTCTGGGGCCAACGTCCTGACTTTC. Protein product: CASSRDVSSGANVLTF.